A single sample gave rise to the 17 T cell receptor beta chains below, sequenced in a study of metastatic and nonmetastatic thyroid tumors. No patient had received any treatment before thyroid surgery. MiXCR was used by TCRdb to re-call the PCR reads. Counted here are 91,000 or so clones, about an eighth occurring once; the ten biggest clones make up around 11%. Specimen: blood. Receptor source: a female donor with papillary thyroid cancer or a benign thyroid nodule (not recorded which). Some clones in this sample may be carry-over from other donors' samples.

For this clone: A much bigger clone sits one base away, suggesting this may be a read error. The chain joins TRBV5-1 to TRBJ2-5; D uncertain. The V gene's germline CDR1 is SGHRS and CDR2 YFSETQ. This CDR3 spans 13 amino acids. CDR3 coding DNA: TGCGCCAGCAGCTTGGGGGTCGGAGAGAACCAGTACTTC. Its protein is CASSLGVGENQYF.

This clone appeared a few times. The chain combines TRBV11-2 with TRBJ2-1; D is uncertain. The germline V gene has CDR1 SGHAT and CDR2 FQNNGV. The V and J ends lost 5 bases and 0 bases respectively, with 14 bases between them. The CDR3 is 16 residues long. CDR3 DNA: TGTGCCAGCAGCCGCAGCCCGTACCCCTCCTACAATGAGCAGTTCTTC. Translation: CASSRSPYPSYNEQFF.

There are many counts of this clone. This rearrangement joins TRBV20-1 to TRBJ2-1; perhaps TRBD2 as D (6 bases). CDR3 length: 14 residues. Germline V CDR1 and CDR2: DFQATT, SNEGSKA (reference sequence). Trimming cost V 6 bases and J 0 bases, with 12 bases left between them. CDR3 nucleotides: TGCAGTGCACCCCCCGGGAGCTCCTACAATGAGCAGTTCTTC. Encoded protein: CSAPPGSSYNEQFF.

In its sample, this clone was seen many times. The identical CDR3 is also encoded by other nucleotide sequences in the sample. The CDR3 sequence: CSAPAGGRTEAFF. The CDR3 nucleotides are TGCAGTGCCCCGGCGGGGGGCCGGACTGAAGCTTTCTTT. The chain recombines TRBV20-1 with TRBJ1-1; D perhaps matches TRBD1 (6 bases). Between the trimmed V and J ends, which lost 6 bases and 5 bases, there was a span of 16 bases. Germline loops: CDR1 DFQATT, CDR2 SNEGSKA (reference sequence). This CDR3 has 13 residues.

At least ten counts were recorded for this clone. The V call is TRBV11-2, the J call TRBJ2-7, with D tentatively TRBD1 (6 bases). This CDR3 is 16 amino acids long. Germline V lookup: CDR1 SGHAT, CDR2 FQNNGV. V shed 2 bases and J shed 7 bases, with 21 bases lying between them. CDR3 protein: CASSLFLRQVPQEQYF. CDR3 in DNA: TGTGCCAGCAGCTTATTCCTTAGACAGGTGCCCCAGGAGCAGTACTTC. The full variable domain, completed using reference TRBV11-2 and TRBJ2-7, is EAGVAQSPRYKIIEKRQSVAFWCNPISGHATLYWYQQILGQGPKLLIQFQNNGVVDDSQLPKDRFSAERLKGVDSTLKIQPAKLEDSAVYLCASSLFLRQVPQEQYFGPGTRLTVT.

This clone was counted a few times. This may be a read error: a much more frequent sequence differs by one nucleotide. V gene TRBV10-3 combines with J gene TRBJ2-2; unclear D gene. This CDR3 contains 15 residues. Trimming took off 3 bases at V and 1 base at J, with 9 bases between the two ends. CDR1 and CDR2 (germline): ENHRY, SYGVKD. The CDR3 sequence is CAISDPLLNTGELFF. The CDR3 coding sequence is TGTGCCATCAGTGATCCCTTGTTGAACACCGGGGAGCTGTTTTTT.

For this clone: With a much larger clone just one base away, this may be a read error. This chain links TRBV20-1 with TRBJ2-3, with no clear D. V was cut by 6 bases and J by 2 bases, with 9 bases left in between. Germline V gene sequence: CDR1 DFQATT, CDR2 SNEGSKA (reference sequence). The CDR3 sequence is 12 residues long. This CDR3 reads CSARSLTDTQYF. The CDR3 nucleotides are TGCAGTGCACGGTCCCTCACAGATACGCAGTATTTT.

For this clone: This sequence may be a read error, since a much larger clone differs from it by one base. The chain links TRBV11-2 to TRBJ2-3, with D tentatively TRBD1 (5 bases). The end of the DNA is better explained by TRBJ1-5, so the J call may be wrong. Germline-derived CDR1 and CDR2 are SGHAT and FQNNGV. The CDR3 is 11 amino acids. CDR3 in amino acids: CASRGADTQHF. CDR3 bases: TGTGCCTCCCGCGGGGCAGATACGCAGCATTTT.

A note on this clone: Just one base apart from a much larger clone, this may be a read error. CDR3 bases: TGCGCCAGCATTGACCTTGGTTCACCCCTCCACTTT. Translation: CASIDLGSPLHF. The chain carries TRBV10-2 and TRBJ1-6; the D is unclear. The CDR3 has 12 amino acids. Germline V gene data show CDR1 as WSHSY and CDR2 as SAAADI. Deletions cut 7 bases from V and 9 bases from J, with 10 bases between.

Many counts were recorded for this clone. This chain links TRBV28 with TRBJ2-7; 7 nucleotides align to TRBD2. This CDR3 region has 14 residues. Germline assignment: CDR1 MDHEN and CDR2 SYDVKM. V was clipped by 6 bases and J by 2 bases; unmatched bases: 7. The CDR3, as DNA: TGTGCCAGCAGCTTTGAAGGACTAGCCTACGAGCAGTACTTC. Amino acids: CASSFEGLAYEQYF.

The V gene is TRBV5-6, the J gene TRBJ2-2; TRBD1 matches 7 bases. CDR1 is SGHDT and CDR2 is YYEEEE in the germline V gene. V trimming: 4 bases; J trimming: 7 bases; junction bases outside the gene matches: 16. The CDR3 has 17 residues. CDR3 nucleotides: TGTGCCAGCAGCCCCCCGTTGAGAGGGGGCGGCATCGGGGAGCTGTTTTTT. Residues: CASSPPLRGGGIGELFF.

This clone was observed at least ten times. The chain carries TRBV20-1 and TRBJ2-5; D remains unclear. CDR3 length equals 13 residues. CDR1 and CDR2 (germline): DFQATT, SNEGSKA (reference sequence). The ends were cut back, 3 bases at V and 5 bases at J, with 13 bases in the middle. The CDR3 nucleotides are TGCAGTGCTAGCAATATGGGGTTGGAGACCCAGTACTTC. Its translation is CSASNMGLETQYF.

On this clone itself: At one end the junction does not follow the germline gene, possibly because of a read error. The chain recombines TRBV11-2 with TRBJ1-1; no reliable D call. CDR3 length: 15 amino acids. CDR1 and CDR2 from the germline V gene are SGHAT and FQNNGV. CDR3 DNA: TGTTCCAGCAGCTTAATGCAGGCGATGGACACTGAAGCTTTCTTT. Its translation is CSSSLMQAMDTEAFF.

This chain connects TRBV7-2 to TRBJ2-7, with 7 positions matching TRBD2. The trim removed 2 bases at V and 6 bases at J, leaving 10 bases unmatched. CDR1 SGHTA and CDR2 FQGNSA come from the germline V gene. The CDR3 totals 15 residues. The CDR3 sequence: CASSLIFGEGCEQYF. CDR3 bases: TGTGCCAGCAGCTTAATTTTCGGGGAGGGATGCGAGCAGTACTTC.

This clone came up many times. The CDR3 DNA reads as TGTGCCAGCAGCCAACAGGCGGTTTCGGGCTATGAGCAGTTCTTC. This translates into CASSQQAVSGYEQFF. V gene TRBV7-2 combines with J gene TRBJ2-1, with a weak D call TRBD1 (5 bases). V was trimmed by 5 bases and J by 8 bases, leaving 19 bases between them. The CDR3 runs 15 residues. The germline gives CDR1 SGHTA, CDR2 FQGNSA. Using reference TRBV7-2 and TRBJ2-1 for the parts outside the CDR3, the full variable domain is GAGVSQSPSNKVTEKGKDVELRCDPISGHTALYWYRQSLGQGLEFLIYFQGNSAPDKSGLPSDRFSAERTGGSVSTLTIQRTQQEDSAVYLCASSQQAVSGYEQFFGPGTRLTVL.

This clone was observed many times. This chain joins TRBV7-9 and TRBJ1-2; D is possibly TRBD1 (6 bases). V was trimmed by 8 bases and J by 1 base, leaving 17 bases between them. The CDR3 consists of 15 residues. Germline CDR1 and CDR2: SEHNR and FQNEAQ (reference sequence). Here the CDR3 reads CASCLATGLNYGYTF. The CDR3 DNA follows: TGTGCCAGCTGCCTGGCAACAGGGCTTAACTATGGCTACACCTTC.

This clone has at least ten counts. The chain couples TRBV6-5 to TRBJ2-1, with D possibly being TRBD1 (6 bases). V was pared by 0 bases and J by 3 bases, with 12 bases between. Germline V gene sequence: CDR1 MNHEY, CDR2 SVGAGI. The CDR3 length is 16 residues. This CDR3 is CASSYSALQGYNEQFF. CDR3 coding DNA: TGTGCCAGCAGTTACTCGGCATTACAGGGCTACAATGAGCAGTTCTTC.